Listed here are 22 T cell receptor beta chains from one sample, sequenced in a study of CD8 T cells in ankylosing spondylitis. TCRdb reprocessed the 5' RACE reads with MiXCR, giving one entry per CDR3 protein. The profile shows under 300,000 distinct CDR3 sequences, under 20% of them singletons. The material sequenced was blood, either unsorted or a sorted T cell fraction (not recorded which). The receptors come from a male donor with ankylosing spondylitis or in good health (not recorded which).

There are a few counts of this clonotype. The V call is TRBV29-1, the J call TRBJ2-5; D uncertain. There are 13 residues in the CDR3. Germline V gene data show CDR1 as SQVTM and CDR2 as ANQGSEA. Deletions cut 4 bases from V and 5 bases from J, with 14 bases between. CDR3 sequence reads: CSVGSASGETQYF. The DNA for the CDR3 is TGCAGCGTTGGGTCTGCGTCCGGGGAGACCCAGTACTTC.

The genes are TRBV9 and TRBJ2-7; 7 bases align to TRBD2. Germline V lookup: CDR1 SGDLS, CDR2 YYNGEE. The CDR3 is 15 residues long. J lost 5 bases, V lost 0 bases, and 8 bases had no gene match. CDR3 loop: CASSVGGREHNEQYF. As DNA, the CDR3 is TGTGCCAGCAGCGTAGGAGGGCGGGAGCACAACGAGCAGTACTTC.

Many counts were recorded for this clonotype. V usage is TRBV12-3 or TRBV12-4 and J usage is TRBJ2-1; D is uncertain. This CDR3 has 15 residues. With 2 bases removed from V and 2 bases from J, the gap between germline ends came to 10 bases. The CDR3 region is CASSLWTSPYNEQFF. In DNA form, the CDR3 reads TGTGCCAGCAGTTTATGGACCAGCCCCTACAATGAGCAGTTCTTC.

In this sample, this clonotype turned up a few times. This chain links TRBV27 with TRBJ2-7; D is unresolved. Germline values: CDR1 MNHEY, CDR2 SMNVEV (reference sequence). The CDR3 is 15 amino acids. Trimming stripped 0 bases from V and 2 bases from J, with 11 bases between. The CDR3 sequence is CASSLSATRTYEQYF. The CDR3 DNA sequence: TGTGCCAGCAGTTTATCGGCGACACGCACCTACGAGCAGTACTTC.

In this sample, this clonotype turned up many times. The V and J genes are TRBV20-1 and TRBJ2-1, with 10 bases aligning to TRBD2. Germline assignment: CDR1 DFQATT and CDR2 SNEGSKA (reference sequence). This CDR3 is 19 amino acids long. Trimming cost V 5 bases and J 1 base; bases outside gene matches: 17. Written as DNA, the CDR3 is TGCAGTGCTGTTCCCCTTAGGACTAGCGGCCCTATGTCCTACAATGAGCAGTTCTTC. Amino acid sequence: CSAVPLRTSGPMSYNEQFF.

This chain connects TRBV27 to TRBJ2-7; possible D gene TRBD1, 5 bases. Deletions cut 5 bases from V and 3 bases from J, with 11 bases between. The CDR3 loop spans 13 amino acids. CDR1 is MNHEY, CDR2 SMNVEV, per germline (reference sequence). The CDR3 bases are TGTGCCAGCAGTATGACAGCCAACTACGAGCAGTACTTC. It specifies CASSMTANYEQYF.

The rearrangement uses TRBV4-1 and TRBJ1-2, with a possible D match to TRBD1 (5 bases). The CDR3 has 15 amino acids. CDR1 MGHRA and CDR2 YSYEKL come from the germline V gene. Trimming removed 2 bases at V and 6 bases at J, with 16 bases between. In DNA form, the CDR3 reads TGCGCCAGCAGCCAAATCCCAGGGAACGGAGATGGCTACACCTTC. Translation: CASSQIPGNGDGYTF.

This chain links TRBV4-3 with TRBJ2-5, with TRBD1 matching 7 bases. The ends lost 0 bases at V and 5 bases at J; junction bases unmatched: 9. Germline V gene lookup returns CDR1 LGHNA and CDR2 YSLEER. This CDR3 is 16 amino acids long. CDR3: CASSQDRLTGVETQYF. DNA of the CDR3: TGCGCCAGCAGCCAAGATAGGCTCACAGGGGTCGAGACCCAGTACTTC.

This clonotype was recorded at least ten times. The chain has TRBV12-3 or TRBV12-4 and TRBJ2-7; D might be TRBD2 (6 bases). V lost 5 bases and J lost 0, with 14 bases in between. This CDR3 has 15 residues. DNA for the CDR3: TGTGCCAGCAGTCCGGGACTTTCGAGCTCCTACGAGCAGTACTTC. Residues: CASSPGLSSSYEQYF.

In its sample, this clonotype was seen a few times. The chain is built from TRBV5-1 and TRBJ2-3, with a weak D call TRBD2 (6 bases). The germline CDR1 and CDR2 sequences are SGHRS and YFSETQ. V lost 4 bases and J lost 2, with 11 bases in between. The CDR3 is made up of 14 amino acids. This CDR3 is CASSEREPTDTQYF. The DNA of the CDR3 is TGCGCCAGCAGCGAACGGGAGCCCACAGATACGCAGTATTTT.

This clonotype was counted at least ten times. The rearrangement links TRBV7-2 to TRBJ2-3; D gene uncertain. Trimming cost V 5 bases and J 3 bases, with 18 bases left between them. This CDR3 is 16 amino acids long. CDR1 and CDR2 (germline): SGHTA, FQGNSA. CDR3 loop: CASSRTTHSRTDTQYF. CDR3 nucleotides: TGTGCCAGCAGCCGCACCACCCACTCACGGACAGATACGCAGTATTTT.

This clonotype has a handful of counts. This rearrangement joins TRBV29-1 to TRBJ1-3; D uncertain. V was cut by 6 bases and J by 4 bases, with 7 bases left in between. CDR3 length: 11 amino acids. In germline, CDR1 is SQVTM, CDR2 ANQGSEA. This CDR3 is CSVDIGNTIYF. CDR3 sequence (DNA): TGCAGCGTAGACATAGGAAACACCATATATTTT.

This clonotype has just a few counts. The chain carries TRBV20-1 and TRBJ1-2, with D tentatively TRBD1 (6 bases). The CDR3 consists of 17 residues. V was shortened by 3 bases and J by 5 bases, with 25 bases between the two germline ends. CDR1 DFQATT and CDR2 SNEGSKA come from the germline V gene (reference sequence). The CDR3 sequence is CSARTIGTTELPYGYTF. CDR3 nucleotides: TGCAGTGCTAGGACCATCGGGACAACAGAATTGCCTTATGGCTACACCTTC.

This clonotype was seen many times. The chain is built from TRBV15 and TRBJ2-1; D remains unclear. The CDR3 runs 16 residues. V gave up 4 bases and J gave up 4 bases, with 17 bases separating them. Germline loops: CDR1 LNHNV, CDR2 YYDKDF (reference sequence). The CDR3 is CATSTQNVGFYNEQFF. Here the CDR3 DNA reads TGTGCCACCAGCACCCAAAACGTAGGATTTTACAATGAGCAGTTCTTC.

The rearrangement links TRBV6-1 to TRBJ2-3, with no clear D. Per the germline V gene, CDR1 is MNHNS and CDR2 is SASEGT. This CDR3 is built from 13 residues. The V end lost 7 bases, the J end lost 3 bases, and 11 bases lay between the germline ends. DNA of the CDR3: TGTGCCAGCACTATCGGTGAAACAGATACGCAGTATTTT. Residues: CASTIGETDTQYF.

The chain couples TRBV7-9 to TRBJ2-1; 9 bases align to TRBD1. The CDR3 consists of 14 residues. Per germline, CDR1 SEHNR and CDR2 FQNEAQ (reference sequence). Trimming at V came to 3 bases and at J to 7 bases, leaving 4 bases not matched to a gene. The CDR3 is CASSFGTGWNEQFF. The CDR3 DNA reads TGTGCCAGCAGCTTTGGGACAGGGTGGAATGAGCAGTTCTTC.

The chain uses TRBV4-3 and TRBJ2-1; tentative D call: TRBD2 (6 bases). Trimming left V 3 bases short and J 6 bases short, with 9 bases between. CDR1 is LGHNA, CDR2 YSLEER, per germline. The CDR3 covers 13 residues. The CDR3 nucleotides read TGCGCCAGCAGCCAGGGTAGCGGCAATGAGCAGTTCTTC. Protein: CASSQGSGNEQFF.

A note on this clonotype: A much larger clone differs from this one at a single base, so this may be a read error. The chain has TRBV7-9 and TRBJ2-1; no clear D. The germline V gene encodes CDR1 SEHNR and CDR2 FQNEAQ (reference sequence). The CDR3 sequence is 16 residues long. V was pared by 1 base and J by 4 bases, with 14 bases between. The CDR3 bases are TGTGCCAGCAGCTTAGTCCCATCCAGCGTGTACAATGAGCAGTTCTTC. Translating gives CASSLVPSSVYNEQFF.

The chain has TRBV27 and TRBJ2-7, with D uncertain. With 1 base removed from V and 6 bases from J, the gap between germline ends came to 13 bases. Germline V lookup: CDR1 MNHEY, CDR2 SMNVEV (reference sequence). This CDR3 has 14 residues. The CDR3 coding sequence is TGTGCCAGCAGTTTATTCTGGCCAGGTGCCGAGCAGTACTTC. Protein product: CASSLFWPGAEQYF.

This clonotype turned up a few times. The chain recombines TRBV9 with TRBJ2-5; maybe TRBD2 (6 bases). The length of the CDR3 is 16 residues. The ends were cut back, 0 bases at V and 5 bases at J, with 17 bases in the middle. Looked up from germline, CDR1 is SGDLS and CDR2 is YYNGEE. CDR3 in amino acids: CASSVDHELARETQYF. The CDR3 nucleotides read TGTGCCAGCAGCGTAGACCATGAGCTAGCGAGGGAGACCCAGTACTTC.

In its sample, this clonotype was seen many times. This chain connects TRBV4-2 to TRBJ2-3, with 13 bases aligning to TRBD2. Germline V lookup: CDR1 LGHNA, CDR2 YNFKEQ. V lost 5 bases and J lost 5; bases outside the gene matches: 7. CDR3 length equals 16 residues. The CDR3 nucleotides read TGTGCCAGCAGCATAACTAGCGGGAGGGAGGTAGATACGCAGTATTTT. Amino acid sequence: CASSITSGREVDTQYF.

This clonotype was recorded at least ten times. The V call is TRBV29-1, the J call TRBJ2-7; D uncertain. There are 13 residues in the CDR3. Germline V CDR1 and CDR2: SQVTM, ANQGSEA. Deletions cut 6 bases from V and 3 bases from J, with 15 bases between. The CDR3 loop reads CSVLRPVGYEQYF. The CDR3 coding sequence is TGCAGCGTCCTCAGACCAGTGGGCTACGAGCAGTACTTC.